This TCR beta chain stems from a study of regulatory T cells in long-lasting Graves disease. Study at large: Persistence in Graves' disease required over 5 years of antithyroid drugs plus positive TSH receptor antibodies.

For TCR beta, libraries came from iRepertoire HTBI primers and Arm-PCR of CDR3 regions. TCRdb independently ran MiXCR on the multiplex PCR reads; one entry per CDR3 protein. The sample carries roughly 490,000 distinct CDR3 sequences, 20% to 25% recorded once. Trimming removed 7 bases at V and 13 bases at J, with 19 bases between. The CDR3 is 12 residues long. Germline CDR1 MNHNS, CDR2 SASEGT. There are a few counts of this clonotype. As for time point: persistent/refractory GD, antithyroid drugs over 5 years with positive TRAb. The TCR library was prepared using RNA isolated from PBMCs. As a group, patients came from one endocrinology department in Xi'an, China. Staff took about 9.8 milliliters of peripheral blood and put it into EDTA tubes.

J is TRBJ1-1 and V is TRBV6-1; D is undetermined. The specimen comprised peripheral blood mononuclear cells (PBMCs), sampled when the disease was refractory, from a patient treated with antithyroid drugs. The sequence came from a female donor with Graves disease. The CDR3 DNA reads TGTGCCAGCACCACCGACGGGTTGGTGCTTTTCTTT. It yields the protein CASTTDGLVLFF.